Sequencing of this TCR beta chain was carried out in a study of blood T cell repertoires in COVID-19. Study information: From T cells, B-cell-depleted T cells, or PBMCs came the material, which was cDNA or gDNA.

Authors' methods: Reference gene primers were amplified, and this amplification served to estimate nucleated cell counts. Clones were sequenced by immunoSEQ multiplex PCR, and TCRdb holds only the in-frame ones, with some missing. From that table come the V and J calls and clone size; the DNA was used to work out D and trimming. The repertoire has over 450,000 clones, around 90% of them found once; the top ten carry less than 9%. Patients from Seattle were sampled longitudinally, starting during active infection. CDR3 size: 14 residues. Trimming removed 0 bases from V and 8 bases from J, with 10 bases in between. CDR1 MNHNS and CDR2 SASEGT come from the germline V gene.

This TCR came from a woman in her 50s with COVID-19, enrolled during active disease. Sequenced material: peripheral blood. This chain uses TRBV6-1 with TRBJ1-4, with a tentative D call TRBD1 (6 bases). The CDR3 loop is CASSEAGGEEKLFF. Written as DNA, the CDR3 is TGTGCCAGCAGTGAAGCAGGGGGGGAGGAAAAACTGTTTTTT.